This TCR beta chain was found in a study of spatial heterogeneity in lung cancer. TCRdb passed the 5' RACE reads through MiXCR, listing each CDR3 protein once. The sample lists 20,000 to 25,000 distinct CDR3 sequences; 4.6% were seen once. This clonotype was counted only a few times. Germline V lookup: CDR1 SGHRS, CDR2 YFSETQ. V dropped 2 bases and J dropped 4 bases, with 10 bases sitting between them. This CDR3 region has 14 residues. Time point denoted: sample taken at primary tumor resection. The sample was PBMCs, taken at surgery. This sequence joins TRBV5-1 and TRBJ2-4, with D possibly called TRBD1 or TRBD2 (5 bases each). This receptor was identified in a male donor with early-stage non-small cell lung cancer. CDR3 protein: CASSFGDQKNIQYF. CDR3 DNA sequence: TGCGCCAGCAGCTTTGGGGACCAAAAAAACATTCAGTACTTC. Variable domain in full (rest from reference TRBV5-1 and TRBJ2-4): KAGVTQTPRYLIKTRGQQVTLSCSPISGHRSVSWYQQTPGQGLQFLFEYFSETQRNKGNFPGRFSGRQFSNSRSEMNVSTLELGDSALYLCASSFGDQKNIQYFGAGTRLSVL.